The clone carrying this TCR beta chain was observed a few times. Germline lookup yields CDR1 LGHDT and CDR2 YNNKEL (reference sequence). There are 18 residues in the CDR3. Germline trimming cut 3 bases from V and 5 bases from J; bases unmatched to any gene: 11. The record originates from a study of blood T cell repertoires in COVID-19. About the research overall: The study drew acute and convalescent COVID-19 samples from the United States, Italy and Spain. T cells, B-cell-depleted T cells, or PBMCs provided the cDNA or gDNA that served as material.

Some clones are missing from TCRdb's copy, which holds only in-frame ones; the method was immunoSEQ multiplex PCR. The sample contains 350,000 or so clones, about 90% of which appear only once. This TCR was recovered from a man aged 18 to 30 with active or convalescent COVID-19. This chain joins TRBV3-1 (or the pseudogene TRBV3-2) and TRBJ2-5, with 14 bases matching TRBD2. Sequenced material: peripheral blood. The DNA of the CDR3 is TGTGCCAGCAGCCAGGATACTGGACTAGCGGGGGGCTGGGAGACCCAGTACTTC. It specifies CASSQDTGLAGGWETQYF.